Detailed here is one T cell receptor (beta chain). Its binding antigen is unknown. One base away there is no much larger clone; base qualities are not given. This specimen belongs to a study of T cells in localized non-small cell lung cancer (dated by TCRdb to 2020 to 2021). About the full investigation: The study analyzed T cell repertoires of a few hundred early-stage NSCLC patients, comparing tumors and uninvolved tumor-adjacent lungs. The cohort was made up of around 250 treatment-naive NSCLC patients whose localized lung tumors had been resected. Of the NSCLC patients, about 130 were male and about 97 were female, and the mean age was around 70 years. Results the study describes overall, beyond this receptor: Because multi-region tumor sequencing was not performed, intratumor heterogeneity could not be ruled out. Of the top 100 tumor clones, a median of approximately 60 were detected in paired uninvolved adjacent lung; approximately 30 were also among that lung's top 100. Because the study design was exploratory, TCR variables were selected using unadjusted p-values without false-discovery rate correction. Longer overall survival was associated with higher blood T cell density, whereas shorter survival was associated with higher adjacent-lung clonality. Uninvolved tumor-adjacent lung showed the highest T cell clonality, higher than tumor, which suggests more focused antigenic responses in the adjacent lung.

TCR beta CDR3 regions were sequenced from DNA using the immunoSEQ Assay. Processing in the source paper ran as follows. To compute T cell density, TCR beta template counts were normalized to usable DNA, which was estimated by amplifying housekeeping genes. Richness was estimated with the preseqR package, extrapolating to 400,000 templates for PBMC samples and 120,000 templates for tissue samples. Clonality was defined by subtracting Pielou's evenness from one. Differential abundance testing on productive amino-acid clonotypes, with a minimum total count of 5 and an alpha of 0.1, was used to identify tissue-enriched TCRs. The Jaccard Index and the Morisita Overlap Index were used to quantify repertoire overlap between compartments. GLIPH clustered TCR beta CDR3s with public tetramer-defined viral CDR3s; viral motifs required at least three viral sequences plus V-gene enrichment. TCRdb mirrors the immuneACCESS table, restricted to in-frame sequences. Some clones are absent from its copies; in checked studies, under half trace to an unresolved V gene, and the reason for the others is unknown. Clone size and the V and J calls come from that table; the DNA yielded D and trimming. This sample lists around 140,000 clones; more than 80% were detected once. The biggest ten clones account for over 1.5% of the sample.

According to the germline V gene, CDR1 reads SGHRS and CDR2 reads YFSETQ. At the junction V is shortened by 7 bases and J by 2 bases, with 16 bases in between. Spanning cysteine to phenylalanine, the CDR3 consists of 14 amino acids. The CDR3 DNA has 42 bases and is translated from base 1. At diagnosis, peripheral blood, uninvolved tumor-adjacent lung and tumor were collected and were preserved as a mix of fresh-frozen and FFPE material. For TCR repertoire profiling, the blood samples were analyzed as peripheral blood mononuclear cells. Sample: peripheral blood, taken before any cancer treatment. The clonotype comes from a female donor older than 55 with stage I lung adenocarcinoma. The rearranged segments are TRBV5-1 and TRBJ2-7, and perhaps TRBD2 as D gene, on 5 matching bases. The CDR3 reads as follows: CASSKGDGAYEQYF. The sequenced DNA: TGCGCCAGCTCGAAGGGAGACGGAGCCTACGAGCAGTACTTC.